These 21 T cell receptor beta chains were sequenced from one sample in a study of blood T cell repertoires in COVID-19. Profiled with immunoSEQ multiplex PCR; TCRdb holds only in-frame clones, not every one. The table records around 50,000 clones, roughly 90% of them present only once. Sequenced: peripheral blood. The receptor source for this set is a human donor in a cohort sampled during active COVID-19.

The genes are TRBV6-5 and TRBJ1-2; tentative D call: TRBD1 (6 bases). V lost 8 bases and J 6 bases, leaving 19 bases between the germline ends. The CDR3 contains 14 residues. Germline V CDR1 and CDR2: MNHEY, SVGAGI. Here the CDR3 DNA reads TGTGCCAGCGGACCTCGGGGGGGCTTAAATGGCTACACCTTC. This sequence encodes CASGPRGGLNGYTF.

The V gene is TRBV3-1 (or the pseudogene TRBV3-2), the J gene TRBJ2-7, with D perhaps matching TRBD2 (6 bases). This CDR3 has 13 residues. Trimming shortened V by 2 bases and J by 3 bases, and 8 bases separated the two germline ends. Germline V CDR1 and CDR2: LGHDT, YNNKEL (reference sequence). This CDR3 is CASSQWEDYEQYF. The CDR3 DNA reads TGTGCCAGCAGCCAATGGGAGGACTACGAGCAGTACTTC.

CDR3 residues: CASSPPATRSSPLHF. The CDR3 bases are TGTGCCAGCAGCCCCCCTGCGACGAGGAGTTCACCCCTCCACTTT. The chain uses TRBV5-6 and TRBJ1-6; no definite D call. Trimming shortened V by 4 bases and J by 9 bases, and 17 bases separated the two germline ends. The CDR3 totals 15 residues. The V gene's germline CDR1 is SGHDT and CDR2 YYEEEE. Full variable domain (remainder filled in from reference TRBV5-6 and TRBJ1-6): DAGVTQSPTHLIKTRGQQVTLRCSPKSGHDTVSWYQQALGQGPQFIFQYYEEEERQRGNFPDRFSGHQFPNYSSELNVNALLLGDSALYLCASSPPATRSSPLHFGNGTRLTVT.

V and J are TRBV7-2 and TRBJ2-7; a weak D match, TRBD2 (6 bases). The length of the CDR3 is 14 residues. V dropped 2 bases and J dropped 7 bases, with 15 bases sitting between them. Germline V CDR1 and CDR2: SGHTA, FQGNSA. CDR3 amino acids: CASSLTGRMGEQYF. The CDR3 nucleotides read TGTGCCAGCAGCTTAACCGGGAGAATGGGGGAGCAGTACTTC.

This rearrangement joins TRBV7-2 to TRBJ2-3; D gene uncertain. V dropped 1 base and J dropped 1 base, with 6 bases sitting between them. This CDR3 is 14 amino acids long. Germline V CDR1 and CDR2: SGHTA, FQGNSA. The CDR3 is CASSLVPGTDTQYF. The CDR3 DNA reads as TGTGCCAGCAGCTTAGTTCCGGGCACAGATACGCAGTATTTT.

This clone has just one count. The rearrangement links TRBV27 to TRBJ2-3; 12 bases are a match to TRBD2. Trimming removed 5 bases from V and 6 bases from J; junction bases left unmatched: 9. Germline CDR1 is MNHEY and CDR2 is SMNVEV (reference sequence). The length of the CDR3 is 16 residues. CDR3 DNA sequence: TGTGCCAGCAGTCCCACGACTAGCGGGAGTTCGGATACGCAGTATTTT. Translating gives CASSPTTSGSSDTQYF.

The chain recombines TRBV9 with TRBJ2-3; 7 bases are shared with TRBD2. The trim removed 3 bases at V and 0 bases at J, leaving 10 bases unmatched. The CDR3 covers 17 residues. Germline V gives CDR1 SGDLS, CDR2 YYNGEE. Here the CDR3 reads CASSDAPTSASTDTQYF. CDR3 nucleotide sequence: TGTGCCAGCAGCGACGCCCCAACTAGCGCTAGCACAGATACGCAGTATTTT.

The chain is built from TRBV13 and TRBJ2-3; D might be TRBD2 (6 bases). The V end was cut by 2 bases, the J end by 6 bases, with 9 bases between. There are 13 residues in the CDR3. Germline loops: CDR1 PRHDT, CDR2 FYEKMQ (reference sequence). CDR3 DNA: TGTGCCAGCAGCTTAACCGGGGGTGATACGCAGTATTTT. This codes for CASSLTGGDTQYF.

The rearrangement joins TRBV6-1 to TRBJ2-3; possible D gene TRBD1, 5 bases. Trimming cost V 3 bases and J 7 bases, with 17 bases left between them. The CDR3 contains 15 residues. Germline-derived CDR1 and CDR2 are MNHNS and SASEGT. CDR3: CASSDTNWGRNTQYF. The CDR3 DNA sequence: TGTGCCAGCAGTGATACCAATTGGGGCAGAAATACGCAGTATTTT.

This clone has more than one count but fewer than ten. The rearrangement links TRBV5-6 to TRBJ2-2; 13 nucleotides agree with TRBD2. This CDR3 spans 18 amino acids. The germline V gene has CDR1 SGHDT and CDR2 YYEEEE. J was trimmed by 0 bases and V by 4 bases; bases with no gene match: 6. The CDR3 region is CASSPYGLAGANTGELFF. CDR3 DNA sequence: TGTGCCAGCAGCCCCTACGGACTAGCGGGAGCGAACACCGGGGAGCTGTTTTTT.

V gene TRBV6-5 combines with J gene TRBJ2-7; D gene ambiguous. The CDR3 runs to 15 residues. Germline V CDR1 and CDR2: MNHEY, SVGAGI. Trimming removed 6 bases from V and 0 bases from J, with 15 bases in between. CDR3 in DNA: TGTGCCAGCAGGATACTTGATAGTTACTCCTACGAGCAGTACTTC. Translated, it gives CASRILDSYSYEQYF.

This clone was recorded once. The chain has TRBV4-1 and TRBJ2-7; 7 nucleotides align to TRBD1. CDR3 length: 16 residues. CDR1 MGHRA and CDR2 YSYEKL come from the germline V gene. The trim removed 2 bases at V and 5 bases at J, leaving 12 bases unmatched. The DNA of the CDR3 is TGCGCCAGCAGCCAACAGGGCTGGACAGGAGCGGACGAGCAGTACTTC. Its translation is CASSQQGWTGADEQYF.

In its sample, this clone was seen once. The chain employs TRBV7-2 and TRBJ2-3, with D perhaps matching TRBD2 (7 bases). The V end was cut by 6 bases, the J end by 6 bases, with 25 bases between. This CDR3 comprises 17 residues. CDR1 and CDR2 from the germline V gene are SGHTA and FQGNSA. CDR3 DNA sequence: TGTGCCAGCAGATCGCTTAGCGGGCGGGGGCGGTCCGATACGCAGTATTTT. This gives the protein CASRSLSGRGRSDTQYF.

The chain carries TRBV11-1 and TRBJ1-2; a weak D match, TRBD1 (5 bases). Germline values: CDR1 SGHAT, CDR2 FQDESV (reference sequence). V lost 3 bases, J lost 8 bases, and 19 bases lay in between. The CDR3 runs 15 residues. CDR3 nucleotide sequence: TGTGCCAGCAGCTTTCCCAACGACAGTCCGGACGGCTACACCTTC. This codes for CASSFPNDSPDGYTF.

The chain is built from TRBV28 and TRBJ1-6; 7 bases fit TRBD1. The V segment lost 2 bases and the J segment 4 bases; nucleotides outside the gene matches: 5. The CDR3 contains 16 residues. Looked up from germline, CDR1 is MDHEN and CDR2 is SYDVKM. CDR3 sequence (DNA): TGTGCCAGCAGTTTAGCCGGGGACAGTTATAATTCACCCCTCCACTTT. Translated: CASSLAGDSYNSPLHF. The full variable domain, with the rest looked up from reference TRBV28 and TRBJ1-6, is DVKVTQSSRYLVKRTGEKVFLECVQDMDHENMFWYRQDPGLGLRLIYFSYDVKMKEKGDIPEGYSVSREKKERFSLILESASTNQTSMYLCASSLAGDSYNSPLHFGNGTRLTVT.

This chain links TRBV15 with TRBJ2-2; D possibly corresponds to TRBD2 (6 bases). Germline values: CDR1 LNHNV, CDR2 YYDKDF (reference sequence). Trimming stripped 5 bases from V and 4 bases from J, with 17 bases between. The CDR3 contains 16 residues. The CDR3 region has the DNA TGTGCCACCAGCGAGGGACTCGGGAGTGGCACCGGGGAGCTGTTTTTT. Translating gives CATSEGLGSGTGELFF.

This chain joins TRBV30 and TRBJ1-2; D gene ambiguous. Germline-derived CDR1 and CDR2 are GTSNPN and SVGIG (reference sequence). Trimming left V 2 bases short and J 4 bases short, with 11 bases between. The CDR3 contains 13 residues. This CDR3 reads CAWSIGVSYGYTF. CDR3 nucleotide sequence: TGTGCCTGGAGTATCGGGGTTTCCTATGGCTACACCTTC.

This clone was observed a handful of times. The chain has TRBV27 and TRBJ1-2; TRBD1 matches 8 bases. Germline trimming cut 5 bases from V and 0 bases from J; bases unmatched to any gene: 5. The CDR3 consists of 15 residues. Germline CDR1 reads MNHEY; CDR2 reads SMNVEV (reference sequence). CDR3 amino acids: CASSHGTGANYGYTF. In nucleotides, the CDR3 is TGTGCCAGCAGTCACGGGACAGGCGCTAACTATGGCTACACCTTC.

The chain has TRBV21-1 and TRBJ2-1; the table's D call, TRBD1, has no DNA check behind it. TRBV21-1 is a pseudogene segment. This CDR3 is 14 amino acids long. The CDR3 protein is CASSLDRSYNEQFF. The CDR3 coding sequence is TGTGCCAGCAGCTTAGACAGGAGCTACAATGAGCAGTTCTTC.

CDR3 nucleotides: TGTGCCAGCAGCGTAGAAGCCGGCACAGATACGCAGTATTTT. It codes for CASSVEAGTDTQYF. This chain uses TRBV9 with TRBJ2-3; unclear D gene. Germline CDR1 reads SGDLS; CDR2 reads YYNGEE. V was shortened by 0 bases and J by 1 base, with 6 bases between the two germline ends. There are 14 residues in the CDR3.

This clone was detected once. The chain combines TRBV7-2 with TRBJ2-3; a weak D match, TRBD2 (7 bases). The CDR3 spans 15 residues. V lost 7 bases, J lost 1 base, and 15 bases lay in between. The germline gives CDR1 SGHTA, CDR2 FQGNSA. CDR3 nucleotide sequence: TGTGCCAGCATCGAGGGGGGGCGAGGCACAGATACGCAGTATTTT. Translation: CASIEGGRGTDTQYF.